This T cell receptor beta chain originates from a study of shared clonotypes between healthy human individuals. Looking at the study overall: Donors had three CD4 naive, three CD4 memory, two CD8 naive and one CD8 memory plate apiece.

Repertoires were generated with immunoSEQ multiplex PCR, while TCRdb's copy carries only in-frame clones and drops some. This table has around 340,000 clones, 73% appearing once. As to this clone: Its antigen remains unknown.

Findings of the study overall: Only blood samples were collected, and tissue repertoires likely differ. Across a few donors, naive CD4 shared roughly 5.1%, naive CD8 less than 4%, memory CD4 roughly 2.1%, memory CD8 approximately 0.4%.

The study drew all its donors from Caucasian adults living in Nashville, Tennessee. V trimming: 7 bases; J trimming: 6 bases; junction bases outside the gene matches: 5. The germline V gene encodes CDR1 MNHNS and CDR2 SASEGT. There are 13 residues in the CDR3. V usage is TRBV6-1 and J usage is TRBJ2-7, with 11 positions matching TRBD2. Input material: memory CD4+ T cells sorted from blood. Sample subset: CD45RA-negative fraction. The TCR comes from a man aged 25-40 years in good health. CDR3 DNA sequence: TGTGCCAGCAAACTAGCGGGAGTCATCGAGCAGTACTTC. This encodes CASKLAGVIEQYF.